This TCR beta chain was captured by sequencing in a study of blood T cell repertoires in COVID-19. Between the trimmed V and J ends, which lost 7 bases and 6 bases, there was a span of 14 bases. Germline loops: CDR1 MNHEY, CDR2 SVGAGI. CDR3 length: 13 amino acids. How the authors handled the data: Scientists estimated how many nucleated cells there were by amplifying reference gene primers. Measured with immunoSEQ multiplex PCR; TCRdb has only the in-frame clones, and not every one. Clonal size and the V and J genes are those of that table, whereas D and trimming came from the DNA. The sample consists of 130,000 to 150,000 clones, around 84% of them appearing once.

The sequence was obtained from a human donor in a cohort sampled during active COVID-19. V usage is TRBV6-5 and J usage is TRBJ2-3; D call uncertain. Material for sequencing was peripheral blood. CDR3 nucleotide sequence: TGTGCCAGCACCCTCGAGCTGAGGGATACGCAGTATTTT. Translating gives CASTLELRDTQYF.